The following is a T cell receptor (beta chain) sequence with its context. What it binds is not known. The data derive from a study of CD8 T cells in ankylosing spondylitis. Regarding the study as a whole: Matched ankylosing spondylitis synovial fluid reportedly showed significant enrichment of disease-linked clones. Ankylosing spondylitis blood appeared to carry a characteristic TCR beta motif of 7 or 8 highly homologous variants. Relatively scarce in peripheral blood, disease-linked clones were CD8+.

Construction of TCR beta libraries was performed using quantitative 5'-RACE with molecular barcodes. TCRdb passed the 5' RACE reads through MiXCR, listing each CDR3 protein once. The repertoire includes about 400,000 distinct CDR3 sequences, roughly 20% of them detected once, and around 12% sits in the top ten. The CDR3 is 19 residues long. V was shortened by 7 bases and J by 3 bases, with 31 bases between the two germline ends. Germline V gene data show CDR1 as ENHRY and CDR2 as SYGVKD. V and J are TRBV10-3 and TRBJ2-7; either TRBD1 or TRBD2 may supply D (10 bases each). This clonotype was obtained from a male donor with ankylosing spondylitis or in good health (not recorded which). What was sequenced was blood, either unsorted or a sorted T cell fraction (not recorded which). The CDR3 sequence is CAIKDPGTGELAGNYEQYF. CDR3 nucleotides: TGTGCCATCAAAGACCCCGGGACAGGGGAACTAGCGGGGAACTACGAGCAGTACTTC.